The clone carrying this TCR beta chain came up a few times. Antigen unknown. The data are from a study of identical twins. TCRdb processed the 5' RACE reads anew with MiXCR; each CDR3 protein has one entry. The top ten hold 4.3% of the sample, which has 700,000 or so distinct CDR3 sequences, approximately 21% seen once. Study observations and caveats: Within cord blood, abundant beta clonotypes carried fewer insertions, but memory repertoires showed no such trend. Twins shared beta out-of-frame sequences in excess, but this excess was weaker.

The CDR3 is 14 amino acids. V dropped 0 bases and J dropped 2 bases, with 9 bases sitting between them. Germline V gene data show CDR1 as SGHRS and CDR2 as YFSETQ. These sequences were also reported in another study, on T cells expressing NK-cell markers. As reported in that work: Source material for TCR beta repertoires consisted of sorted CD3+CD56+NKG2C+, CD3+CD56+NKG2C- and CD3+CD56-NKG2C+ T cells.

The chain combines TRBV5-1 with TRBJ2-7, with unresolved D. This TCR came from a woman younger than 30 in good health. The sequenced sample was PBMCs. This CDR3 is CASSLDRPTYEQYF. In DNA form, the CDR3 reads TGCGCCAGCAGCTTGGACAGACCGACCTACGAGCAGTACTTC.